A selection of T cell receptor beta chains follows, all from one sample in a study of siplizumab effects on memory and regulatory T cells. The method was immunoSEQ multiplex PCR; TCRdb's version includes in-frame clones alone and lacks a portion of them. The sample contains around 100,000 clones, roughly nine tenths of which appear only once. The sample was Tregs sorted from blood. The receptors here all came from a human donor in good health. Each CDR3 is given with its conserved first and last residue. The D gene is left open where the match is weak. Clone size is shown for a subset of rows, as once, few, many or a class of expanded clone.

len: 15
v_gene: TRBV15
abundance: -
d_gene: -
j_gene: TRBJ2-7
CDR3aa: CATKRGRGETYEQYF
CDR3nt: TGTGCCACCAAGAGGGGTAGAGGGGAAACCTACGAGCAGTACTTC

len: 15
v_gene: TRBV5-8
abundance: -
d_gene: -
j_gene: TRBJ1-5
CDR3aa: CASSRLRNSNQPQHF
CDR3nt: TGTGCCAGCAGCAGGCTGCGGAATAGCAATCAGCCCCAGCATTTT

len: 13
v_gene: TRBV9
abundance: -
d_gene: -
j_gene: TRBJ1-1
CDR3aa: CASSHGYNTEAFF
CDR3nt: TGTGCCAGCAGCCATGGATATAACACTGAAGCTTTCTTT

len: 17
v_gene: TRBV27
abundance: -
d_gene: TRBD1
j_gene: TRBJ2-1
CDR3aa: CASRYSFGTGGENEQFF
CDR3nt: TGTGCCAGCAGATATAGTTTCGGGACAGGGGGGGAAAATGAGCAGTTCTTC

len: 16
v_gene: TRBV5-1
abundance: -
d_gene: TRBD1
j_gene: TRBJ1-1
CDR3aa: CASNLAAGTGGSEAFF
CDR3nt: TGCGCCAGCAACCTGGCAGCCGGGACAGGGGGCTCTGAAGCTTTCTTT

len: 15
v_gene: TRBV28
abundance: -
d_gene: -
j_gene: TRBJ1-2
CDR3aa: CASSFGVNPNYGYTF
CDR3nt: TGTGCCAGCAGTTTCGGGGTGAACCCTAACTATGGCTACACCTTC

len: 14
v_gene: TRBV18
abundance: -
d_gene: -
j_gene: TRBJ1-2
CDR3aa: CASSPVSGFYGYTF
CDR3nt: TGTGCCAGCTCACCTGTTTCTGGGTTCTATGGCTACACCTTC

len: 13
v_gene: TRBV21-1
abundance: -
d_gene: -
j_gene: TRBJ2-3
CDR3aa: CASKGRPADTQYF
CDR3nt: TGTGCCAGCAAAGGAAGACCCGCAGATACGCAGTATTTT

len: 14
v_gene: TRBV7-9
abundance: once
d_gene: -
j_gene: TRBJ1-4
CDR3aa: CASSSQEFPEKLFF
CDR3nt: TGTGCCAGCAGTTCCCAGGAGTTCCCTGAAAAACTGTTTTTT

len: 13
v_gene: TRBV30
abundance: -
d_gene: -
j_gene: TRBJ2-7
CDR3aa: CAWSRSGDHEQYF
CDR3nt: TGTGCCTGGAGTAGGTCAGGGGACCACGAGCAGTACTTC

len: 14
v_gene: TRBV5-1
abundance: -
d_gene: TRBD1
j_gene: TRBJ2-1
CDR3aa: CASSAETGVTEQFF
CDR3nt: TGCGCCAGCAGCGCCGAGACAGGGGTCACGGAGCAGTTCTTC

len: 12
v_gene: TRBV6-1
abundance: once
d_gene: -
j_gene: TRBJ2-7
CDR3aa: CATFRQIYEQYF
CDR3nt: TGTGCCACCTTTAGACAGATCTACGAGCAGTACTTC

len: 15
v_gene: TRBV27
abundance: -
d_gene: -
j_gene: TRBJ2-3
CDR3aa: CASSLAGFSTDTQYF
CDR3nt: TGTGCCAGCAGTTTGGCGGGTTTTAGCACAGATACGCAGTATTTT

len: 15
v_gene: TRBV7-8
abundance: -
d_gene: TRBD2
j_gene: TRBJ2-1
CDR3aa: CASVLAGRGNNEQFF
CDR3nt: TGTGCCAGCGTCCTAGCGGGGAGAGGTAACAATGAGCAGTTCTTC

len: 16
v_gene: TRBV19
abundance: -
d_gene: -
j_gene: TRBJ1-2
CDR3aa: CASSIGQVHPYYGYTF
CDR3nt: TGTGCCAGTAGTATAGGACAGGTGCATCCCTACTATGGCTACACCTTC

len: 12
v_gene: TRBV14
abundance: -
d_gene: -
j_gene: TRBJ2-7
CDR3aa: CASSSSLYEQYF
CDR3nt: TGTGCCAGCAGCTCCTCCCTGTACGAGCAGTACTTC

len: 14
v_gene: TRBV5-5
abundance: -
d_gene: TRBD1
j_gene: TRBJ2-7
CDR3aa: CASGQGTGWTEQYF
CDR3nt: TGTGCCAGCGGCCAAGGGACAGGGTGGACCGAGCAGTACTTC

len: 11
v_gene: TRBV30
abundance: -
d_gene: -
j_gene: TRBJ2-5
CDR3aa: CAWSVYETQYF
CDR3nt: TGTGCCTGGAGTGTATACGAGACCCAGTACTTC

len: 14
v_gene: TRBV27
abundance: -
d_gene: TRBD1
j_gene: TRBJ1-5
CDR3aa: CASSLFQGAQPQHF
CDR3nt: TGTGCCAGCAGTTTATTTCAGGGGGCTCAGCCCCAGCATTTT

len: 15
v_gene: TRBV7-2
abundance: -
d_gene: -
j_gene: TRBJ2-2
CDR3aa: CASSLATGITGELFF
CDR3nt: TGTGCCAGCAGTCTAGCTACAGGAATCACCGGGGAGCTGTTTTTT

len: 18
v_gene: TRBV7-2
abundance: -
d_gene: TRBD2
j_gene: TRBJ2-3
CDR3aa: CASSIKPTSGSRADTQYF
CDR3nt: TGTGCCAGCAGCATCAAGCCGACTAGCGGGAGTAGGGCAGATACGCAGTATTTT

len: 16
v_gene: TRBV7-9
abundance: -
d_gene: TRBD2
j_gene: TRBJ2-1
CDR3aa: CASSLVAGNSMNEQFF
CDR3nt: TGTGCCAGCAGCTTAGTAGCGGGGAATTCAATGAATGAGCAGTTCTTC

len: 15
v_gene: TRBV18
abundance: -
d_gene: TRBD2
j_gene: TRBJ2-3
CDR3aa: CASSPREGQADTQYF
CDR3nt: TGTGCCAGCTCACCTCGGGAGGGCCAAGCAGATACGCAGTATTTT

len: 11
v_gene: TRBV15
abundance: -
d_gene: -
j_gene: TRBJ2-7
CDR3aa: CATSRVGEQYF
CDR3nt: TGTGCCACCAGCAGAGTGGGCGAGCAGTACTTC

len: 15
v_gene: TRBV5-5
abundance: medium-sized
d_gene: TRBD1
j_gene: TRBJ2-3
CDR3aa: CASSLAGTGADTQYF
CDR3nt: TGTGCCAGCAGCTTGGCCGGGACAGGGGCAGATACGCAGTATTTT

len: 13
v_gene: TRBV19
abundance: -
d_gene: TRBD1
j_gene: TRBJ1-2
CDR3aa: CASAPGQSYGYTF
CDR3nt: TGTGCCAGTGCACCGGGACAGTCCTATGGCTACACCTTC

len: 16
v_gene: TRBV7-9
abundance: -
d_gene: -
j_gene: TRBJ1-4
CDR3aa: CASSLWAAGLNEKLFF
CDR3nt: TGTGCCAGCAGCTTGTGGGCGGCAGGTCTTAATGAAAAACTGTTTTTT

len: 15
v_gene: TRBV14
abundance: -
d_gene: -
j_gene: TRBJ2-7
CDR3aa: CASSQKLAYPPEQYF
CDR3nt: TGTGCCAGCAGCCAAAAACTAGCCTACCCCCCCGAGCAGTACTTC

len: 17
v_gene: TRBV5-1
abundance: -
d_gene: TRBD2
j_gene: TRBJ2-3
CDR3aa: CASSLLKVAGATDTQYF
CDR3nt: TGCGCCAGCAGCCTATTGAAGGTAGCGGGAGCTACAGATACGCAGTATTTT

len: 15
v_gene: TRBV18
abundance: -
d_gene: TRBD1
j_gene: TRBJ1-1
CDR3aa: CASSTRTGGHTEAFF
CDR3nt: TGTGCCAGCTCAACCCGGACAGGGGGACACACTGAAGCTTTCTTT

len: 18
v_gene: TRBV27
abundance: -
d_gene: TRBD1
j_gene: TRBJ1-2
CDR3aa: CASSLSLGQAGLNYGYTF
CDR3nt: TGTGCCAGCAGTTTAAGTCTCGGACAGGCGGGATTAAACTATGGCTACACCTTC

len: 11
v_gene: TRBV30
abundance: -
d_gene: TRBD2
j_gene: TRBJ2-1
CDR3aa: CAWSAGRGQFF
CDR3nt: TGTGCCTGGAGTGCAGGGAGGGGGCAGTTCTTC

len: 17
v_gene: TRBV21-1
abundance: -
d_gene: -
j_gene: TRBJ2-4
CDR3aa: CASSKRGRSLAKNIQYF
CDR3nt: TGTGCCAGCAGCAAACGGGGTCGGTCCCTAGCCAAAAACATTCAGTACTTC

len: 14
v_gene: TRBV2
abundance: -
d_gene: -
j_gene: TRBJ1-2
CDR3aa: CASSDRRGASGYTF
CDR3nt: TGTGCCAGCAGTGATCGTCGGGGGGCGAGCGGCTACACCTTC

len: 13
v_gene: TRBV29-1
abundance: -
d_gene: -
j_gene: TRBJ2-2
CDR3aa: CSVTKQGAGELFF
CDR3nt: TGCAGCGTCACTAAACAGGGTGCCGGGGAGCTGTTTTTT

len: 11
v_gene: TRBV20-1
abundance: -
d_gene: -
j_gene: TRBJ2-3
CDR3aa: CSALLTDTQYF
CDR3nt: TGCAGTGCTCTGTTAACAGATACGCAGTATTTT

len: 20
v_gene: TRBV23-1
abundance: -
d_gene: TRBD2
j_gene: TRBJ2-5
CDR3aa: CASSLYYGTRSSRGQETQYF
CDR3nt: TGCGCCAGCAGTCTTTACTACGGGACTAGGAGTTCCAGGGGCCAAGAGACCCAGTACTTC

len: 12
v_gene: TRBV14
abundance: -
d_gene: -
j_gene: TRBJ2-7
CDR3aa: CASSRGFYEQYF
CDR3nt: TGTGCCAGCAGCCGAGGGTTTTACGAGCAGTACTTC

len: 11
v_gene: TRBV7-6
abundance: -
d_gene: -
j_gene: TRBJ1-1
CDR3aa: CASSLGGEAFF
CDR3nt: TGTGCCAGCAGCTTGGGGGGTGAAGCTTTCTTT

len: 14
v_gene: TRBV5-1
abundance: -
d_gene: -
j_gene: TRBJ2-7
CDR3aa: CASSGQGFQDEQYF
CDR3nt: TGCGCCAGCAGCGGGCAGGGCTTTCAGGACGAGCAGTACTTC

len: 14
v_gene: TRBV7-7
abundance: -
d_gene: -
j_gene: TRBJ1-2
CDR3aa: CASSSPEGWHGYTF
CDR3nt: TGTGCTAGCAGCTCCCCCGAGGGATGGCATGGCTACACCTTC

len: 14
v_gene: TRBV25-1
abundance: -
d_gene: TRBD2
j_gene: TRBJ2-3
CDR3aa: CASSASSGGGTQYF
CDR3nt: TGTGCCAGCAGCGCTTCTAGCGGGGGAGGAACGCAGTATTTT

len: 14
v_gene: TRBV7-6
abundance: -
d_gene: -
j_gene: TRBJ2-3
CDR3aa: CASSLGAAADTQYF
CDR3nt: TGTGCCAGCAGCTTAGGCGCGGCAGCAGATACGCAGTATTTT

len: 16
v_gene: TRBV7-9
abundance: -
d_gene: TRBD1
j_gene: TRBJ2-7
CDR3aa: CASRKSGQGASAEQYF
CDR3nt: TGTGCCAGCAGAAAATCGGGACAGGGGGCTTCCGCCGAGCAGTACTTC

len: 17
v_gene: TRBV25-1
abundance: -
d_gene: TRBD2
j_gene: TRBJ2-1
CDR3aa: CASSEYIRREYVDEQFF
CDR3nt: TGTGCCAGCAGTGAATATATCCGGCGGGAGTACGTCGATGAGCAGTTCTTC

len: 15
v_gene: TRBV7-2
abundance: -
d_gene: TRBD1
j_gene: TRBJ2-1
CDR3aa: CASSLVSGQLLGSFF
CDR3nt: TGTGCCAGCAGCTTAGTTTCGGGACAGCTGCTTGGATCATTCTTC

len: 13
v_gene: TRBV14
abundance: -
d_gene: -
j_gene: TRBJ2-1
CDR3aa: CASSQDLSNRQFF
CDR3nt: TGTGCCAGCAGCCAAGATCTGTCTAATCGGCAGTTCTTC

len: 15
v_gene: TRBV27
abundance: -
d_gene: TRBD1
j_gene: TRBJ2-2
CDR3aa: CASSLGTGRPGELFF
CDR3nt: TGTGCCAGCAGTTTGGGGACAGGGAGACCCGGGGAGCTGTTTTTT